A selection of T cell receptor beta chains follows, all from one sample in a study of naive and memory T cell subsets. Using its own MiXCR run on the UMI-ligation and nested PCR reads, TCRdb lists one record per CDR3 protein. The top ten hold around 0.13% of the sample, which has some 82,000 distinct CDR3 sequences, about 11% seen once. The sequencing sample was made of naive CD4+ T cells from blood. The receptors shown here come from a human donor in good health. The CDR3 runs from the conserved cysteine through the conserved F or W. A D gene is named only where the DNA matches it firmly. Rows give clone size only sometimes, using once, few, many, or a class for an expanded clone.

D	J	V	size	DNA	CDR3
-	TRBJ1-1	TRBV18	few	TGTGCCAGCTCACCACGGACAGTGAACACTGAAGCTTTCTTT	CASSPRTVNTEAFF
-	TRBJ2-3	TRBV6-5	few	TGTGCCAGCAGTTACTCGAGGTCCACAGATACGCAGTATTTT	CASSYSRSTDTQYF
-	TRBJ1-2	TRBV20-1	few	TGCAGTGCTAGAGATAACAGGAGTGCCATGCGTCGGAAGGGCTACACCTTC	CSARDNRSAMRRKGYTF
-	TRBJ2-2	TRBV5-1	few	TGCGCCAGCAGCATGGGTGGTCCCGGGGAGCTGTTTTTT	CASSMGGPGELFF
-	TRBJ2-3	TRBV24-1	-	TGTGCCACCAGTGATTTAACACAGAAGACGCAGTATTTT	CATSDLTQKTQYF
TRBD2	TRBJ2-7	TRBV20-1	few	TGCAGTGCTAGTGATAGCGGGGTACCCTACGAGCAGTACTTC	CSASDSGVPYEQYF
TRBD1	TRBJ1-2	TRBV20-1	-	TGCAGTGCTTTTTCACAGGGGGCTGACGGCTACACCTTC	CSAFSQGADGYTF
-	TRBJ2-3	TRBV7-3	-	TGTGCCAGCAGGGACACAAACACAGATACGCAGTATTTT	CASRDTNTDTQYF
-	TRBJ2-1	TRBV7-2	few	TGTGCCAGCAGCTTAAGACTCCCCTCCCTAACAGTCTCCTACAATGAGCAGTTCTTC	CASSLRLPSLTVSYNEQFF
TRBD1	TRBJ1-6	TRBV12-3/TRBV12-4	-	TGTGCCAGCAGTTTAACAGGGGCTAATTCACCCCTCCACTTT	CASSLTGANSPLHF
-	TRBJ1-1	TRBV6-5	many	TGTGCCAGCGGGATTCGGGGAGACACTGAAGCTTTCTTT	CASGIRGDTEAFF
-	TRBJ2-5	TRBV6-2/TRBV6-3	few	TGTGCCAGCAGTCCCATCCTTAAGGCCATTGGGGAGACCCAGTACTTC	CASSPILKAIGETQYF
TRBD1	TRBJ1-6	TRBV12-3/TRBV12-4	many	TGTGCCAGCAGTTCCGAGGGACAGGGTGGCTCACCCCTCCACTTT	CASSSEGQGGSPLHF
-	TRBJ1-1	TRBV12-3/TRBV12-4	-	TGTGCCAACAGTTCGCTCTCCAGGGAGGCTTTCTTT	CANSSLSREAFF
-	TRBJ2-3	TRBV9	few	TGTGCCAGCAGCAGGAGGCAAAACACAGATACGCAGTATTTT	CASSRRQNTDTQYF
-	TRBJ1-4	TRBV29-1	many	TGCAGCTGCGGTAGGAACTCTAATGAAAAACTGTTTTTT	CSCGRNSNEKLFF
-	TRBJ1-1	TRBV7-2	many	TGTGCCCGGGTCCGTAGGAACACTGAAGCTTTCTTT	CARVRRNTEAFF
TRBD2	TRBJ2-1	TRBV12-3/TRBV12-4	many	TGTGCCAGCAGTTTTTGGACTAGCGTCTACAATGAGCAGTTCTTC	CASSFWTSVYNEQFF
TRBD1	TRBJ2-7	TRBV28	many	TGTGCCAGCAGTTCCCCTCTTCTACAGGGGGAGCAGTACTTC	CASSSPLLQGEQYF
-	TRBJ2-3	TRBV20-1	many	TGCAGTGCTAGAGATTACGGGACAGATACGCAGTATTTT	CSARDYGTDTQYF
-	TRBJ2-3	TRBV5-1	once	TGCGCCAGCAGCTTGACCCCGGCGGGTCAGGGTCCCACAGATACGCAGTATTTT	CASSLTPAGQGPTDTQYF
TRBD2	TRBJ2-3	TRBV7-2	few	TGTGCCAGCAGCTTTAGCGGGAGGGCAGATACGCAGTATTTT	CASSFSGRADTQYF
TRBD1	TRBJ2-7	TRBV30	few	TGTGCCTGGAGTGGCCCCCCGACAGGGGTCCTGTACGAGCAGTACTTC	CAWSGPPTGVLYEQYF